The 14 T cell receptor beta chains listed next were all sequenced from one sample in a study of cytomegalovirus exposure and HLA in healthy donors. Both 60 Vbeta primers and 13 Jbeta primers went into the PCR. Using immunoSEQ multiplex PCR, the repertoire was profiled, and TCRdb retains in-frame clones only, with some absent. The sample consists of roughly 160,000 clones, around 85% of them appearing once. Sequencing used PBMCs. These receptors all stem from a boy younger than 10 in good health and CMV-seronegative.

This rearrangement joins TRBV29-1 to TRBJ2-2, with 13 bases fitting TRBD2. The CDR3 covers 15 residues. Germline loops: CDR1 SQVTM, CDR2 ANQGSEA. After removal of 4 bases from V and 4 bases from J, the junction contained 3 bases not matched to a gene. CDR3 loop: CSVVGTSGVTGELFF. The CDR3 nucleotides are TGCAGCGTTGTAGGGACTAGCGGGGTCACCGGGGAGCTGTTTTTT.

As to this clone: Relative to the germline gene, one junction end is altered; a read error may explain this. The V call is TRBV5-1, the J call TRBJ2-5; 10 nucleotides match TRBD1. The DNA end lines up better with TRBJ2-7; the J call may be wrong. Germline loops: CDR1 SGHRS, CDR2 YFSETQ. The CDR3 has 15 amino acids. The CDR3 protein is CASGLAGQGSYEQYF. In nucleotides, the CDR3 is TGCGCCAGCGGCTTGGCGGGACAGGGGTCCTACGAGCAGTACTTC.

The V and J genes are TRBV5-1 and TRBJ2-2; TRBD1 matches at 7 bases. The trim removed 4 bases at V and 1 base at J, leaving 7 bases unmatched. CDR1 and CDR2 (germline): SGHRS, YFSETQ. This CDR3 region has 16 residues. The CDR3 sequence is CASSTGQTMNTGELFF. The CDR3 region has the DNA TGCGCCAGCAGCACGGGACAGACGATGAACACCGGGGAGCTGTTTTTT.

This clone was observed a handful of times. This sequence joins TRBV11-2 and TRBJ2-1; the match to TRBD2 covers 10 bases. The CDR3 is made up of 15 amino acids. V lost 1 base, J lost 9 bases, and 6 bases stayed unmatched. Germline V gene sequence: CDR1 SGHAT, CDR2 FQNNGV. The CDR3 region is CASSLGAGGPTEQFF. CDR3 bases: TGTGCCAGCAGCTTAGGAGCGGGGGGGCCTACTGAGCAGTTCTTC.

The rearrangement uses TRBV30 and TRBJ1-2; TRBD1 aligns across 8 bases. V was pared by 3 bases and J by 4 bases, with 7 bases of the junction left unmatched. Germline values: CDR1 GTSNPN, CDR2 SVGIG (reference sequence). The CDR3 length is 14 residues. The CDR3 is CAWREDRAIYGYTF. The CDR3 coding sequence is TGTGCCTGGAGGGAGGACAGGGCTATCTATGGCTACACCTTC.

The rearrangement uses TRBV7-9 and TRBJ1-2; TRBD1 matches at 9 bases. V was pared by 2 bases and J by 8 bases, with 3 bases of the junction left unmatched. Germline assignment: CDR1 SEHNR and CDR2 FQNEAQ (reference sequence). The CDR3 totals 13 residues. The CDR3 DNA is TGTGCCAGCAGCTTAACACAGGGGGCGGGCTACACCTTC. Encoded protein: CASSLTQGAGYTF.

J is TRBJ2-1 and V is TRBV7-2; 8 bases line up with TRBD2. J was trimmed by 2 bases and V by 5 bases; bases with no gene match: 8. This CDR3 has 16 amino acids. CDR1 and CDR2 (germline): SGHTA, FQGNSA. The CDR3 sequence is CASSISGGSPYNEQFF. CDR3 coding DNA: TGTGCCAGCAGCATCAGCGGGGGCTCCCCCTACAATGAGCAGTTCTTC.

V is TRBV10-3 and J is TRBJ1-1, with D possibly matching TRBD1 (5 bases). Trimming took 10 bases from V and 5 from J, leaving 17 bases between them. Germline V CDR1 and CDR2: ENHRY, SYGVKD. This CDR3 region has 13 residues. CDR3 region: CATAQGGETEAFF. CDR3 nucleotides: TGTGCCACCGCCCAGGGTGGTGAAACTGAAGCTTTCTTT.

This clone appeared a few times. The chain recombines TRBV12-5 with TRBJ2-1; D is possibly TRBD2 (5 bases). The CDR3 consists of 15 residues. Trimming pared 1 base from V and 0 bases from J, leaving 7 bases between. Looked up from germline, CDR1 is LGHNT and CDR2 is FRNRAP. This CDR3 reads CASGLETTSYNEQFF. The CDR3 region has the DNA TGTGCTAGTGGTTTGGAGACTACCTCCTACAATGAGCAGTTCTTC.

The chain carries TRBV30 and TRBJ1-2; 9 bases are shared with TRBD1. Germline V lookup: CDR1 GTSNPN, CDR2 SVGIG (reference sequence). The CDR3 runs 16 residues. The V and J ends lost 3 bases and 5 bases, in that order; junction bases with no gene match: 13. The CDR3 DNA reads as TGTGCCTGGAGCGGCCCCGGGAGTGGACAGGGGTATGGCTACACCTTC. It yields the protein CAWSGPGSGQGYGYTF. Full variable domain (rest looked up from reference TRBV30 and TRBJ1-2): SQTIHQWPATLVQPVGSPLSLECTVEGTSNPNLYWYRQAAGRGLQLLFYSVGIGQISSEVPQNLSASRPQDRQFILSSKKLLLSDSGFYLCAWSGPGSGQGYGYTFGSGTRLTVV.

J is TRBJ1-1 and V is TRBV5-1, with D possibly TRBD1 on 5 matching bases. CDR1 and CDR2 from the germline V gene are SGHRS and YFSETQ. The length of the CDR3 is 12 residues. Trimming removed 4 bases at V and 8 bases at J, with 12 bases between. This chain's CDR3 is CASSRTGAEAFF. DNA for the CDR3: TGCGCCAGCAGCCGTACAGGAGCGGAAGCTTTCTTT.

J is TRBJ1-4 and V is TRBV19; D perhaps matches TRBD1 (6 bases). The CDR3 is made up of 14 amino acids. Germline assignment: CDR1 LNHDA and CDR2 SQIVND (reference sequence). V was clipped by 5 bases and J by 3 bases, with 10 bases between them. The CDR3 sequence is CASSRQGPNEKLFF. Written as DNA, the CDR3 is TGTGCCAGTAGTCGGCAGGGGCCTAATGAAAAACTGTTTTTT. Full variable domain (missing parts from reference TRBV19 and TRBJ1-4): DGGITQSPKYLFRKEGQNVTLSCEQNLNHDAMYWYRQDPGQGLRLIYYSQIVNDFQKGDIAEGYSVSREKKESFPLTVTSAQKNPTAFYLCASSRQGPNEKLFFGSGTQLSVL.

Remarks on this clone: The junction and the germline gene differ at one end; a read error may be behind it. The J gene is TRBJ2-2, the V gene TRBV7-7; the D is unclear. The CDR3 is 16 residues long. Germline CDR1 SSHAT, CDR2 FNYEAQ (reference sequence). CDR3 in DNA: TGTGCTAGCAGCTTAGCATTCATTGACATCACCGGGGAGCTGTTTTTT. It translates to CASSLAFIDITGELFF.

This clone was detected only once. The rearrangement uses TRBV5-4 and TRBJ2-1; D uncertain. The germline V and J ends were trimmed by 5 bases and 0 bases, with 6 bases remaining between them. The CDR3 spans 13 residues. CDR1 and CDR2 (germline): SGHNT, YYREEE (reference sequence). The CDR3 loop reads CASRPSSYNEQFF. In nucleotides, the CDR3 is TGTGCCAGCAGGCCCAGCTCCTACAATGAGCAGTTCTTC.